Sequencing of this T cell receptor (beta chain) was carried out in a study of human T cells and chemical hapten exposure. This clonotype was seen ten or more times. Time point denoted: patch test 1, 2 weeks after DPC sensitization. The sample's treatment: therapeutic diphenylcyclopropenone sensitization with weekly scalp DPC. TCRdb ran MiXCR on the RACE reads and lists one entry per CDR3 protein. The sample shows under 200,000 distinct CDR3 sequences, around 13% of them seen only once. V lost 4 bases to trimming and J lost 4 bases, with 8 bases between them. In germline, CDR1 is SGHNT, CDR2 YENEEA. This CDR3 spans 13 amino acids.

This sequence was found in a woman aged 25 to 45 with alopecia areata. Some clones in this sample may be carry-over from other donors' samples. Sequences were derived from whole blood, sampled in connection with sensitization to the hapten diphenylcyclopropenone (DPC). The J gene is TRBJ2-1, the V gene TRBV11-3; D ambiguous. The CDR3 nucleotides read TGTGCCAGCAGCTCTCGAGGTTACAATGAGCAGTTCTTC. This translates into CASSSRGYNEQFF.